Following are 13 T cell receptor beta chains from one sample sequenced in a study of blood T cells in healthy people across ages. Sample-barcoded 5' priming and a J-beta primer mix drove a second PCR of about 7 to 12 cycles. TCRdb reprocessed the 5' RACE reads via MiXCR and lists one record per CDR3 protein. The sample has 540,000 or so distinct CDR3 sequences, 25% to 30% seen once. The material sequenced was blood. These receptors were taken from an older woman in good health.

The chain joins TRBV6-5 to TRBJ2-3; 7 bases are a match to TRBD1. CDR1 is MNHEY and CDR2 is SVGAGI in the germline V gene. V lost 6 bases to trimming and J lost 3 bases; unmatched junction nucleotides: 6. The CDR3 has 14 residues. CDR3 DNA sequence: TGTGCCAGCAGCCGGGACAGTCTAACAGATACGCAGTATTTT. This gives the protein CASSRDSLTDTQYF.

This clonotype turned up a few times. This rearrangement joins TRBV11-1 to TRBJ2-3, with 13 bases aligning to TRBD2. Losses at the gene ends were 5 bases for V and 0 bases for J; bases not matched to a gene: 5. From germline, CDR1 is SGHAT and CDR2 FQDESV (reference sequence). CDR3 size: 17 residues. The CDR3 is CASSLPGLAGSTDTQYF. CDR3 sequence (DNA): TGTGCCAGCAGCCTCCCGGGACTAGCGGGGAGCACAGATACGCAGTATTTT.

The chain links TRBV7-2 to TRBJ2-5, with TRBD2 identical over 10 bases. The CDR3 has 15 amino acids. Per germline, CDR1 SGHTA and CDR2 FQGNSA. The J segment lost 5 bases and the V segment lost 5 bases, leaving 8 bases of the junction unmatched. DNA for the CDR3: TGTGCCAGCAGCATTCAGCGGGGGGGTATGGAGACCCAGTACTTC. Translation gives CASSIQRGGMETQYF.

V and J are TRBV5-4 and TRBJ1-2; perhaps TRBD1 as D (6 bases). CDR1 and CDR2 (germline): SGHNT, YYREEE (reference sequence). This CDR3 has 16 residues. The V and J ends lost 3 bases and 8 bases respectively, with 23 bases between them. CDR3 sequence (DNA): TGTGCCAGCAGCTGGGGGGCCCGAGGGGCAGATCAGGGCTACACCTTC. Protein sequence: CASSWGARGADQGYTF. Looking up the rest from reference TRBV5-4 and TRBJ1-2 gives the full variable domain: ETGVTQSPTHLIKTRGQQVTLRCSSQSGHNTVSWYQQALGQGPQFIFQYYREEENGRGNFPPRFSGLQFPNYSSELNVNALELDDSALYLCASSWGARGADQGYTFGSGTRLTVV.

A single count supports this clonotype. The chain couples TRBV3-1 to TRBJ2-1; tentative D call: TRBD2 (7 bases). Germline V lookup: CDR1 LGHDT, CDR2 YNNKEL (reference sequence). This CDR3 region has 14 residues. V shed 8 bases and J shed 3 bases, with 14 bases lying between them. CDR3 sequence (DNA): TGTGCCAGCGGGGGGGCTAGCGGCTACAATGAGCAGTTCTTC. It encodes CASGGASGYNEQFF.

The chain recombines TRBV15 with TRBJ2-3, with 11 positions matching TRBD2. The CDR3 contains 22 residues. Germline loops: CDR1 LNHNV, CDR2 YYDKDF (reference sequence). V lost 0 bases to trimming and J lost 5 bases; unmatched junction nucleotides: 22. CDR3 nucleotides: TGTGCCACCAGCAGAGATCGGGCCACTAGCGGGGGACACGGGGAGCTAAGAGATACGCAGTATTTT. Encoded protein: CATSRDRATSGGHGELRDTQYF.

A few counts support this clonotype. The chain links TRBV9 to TRBJ2-3; D perhaps matches TRBD1 (5 bases). The ends were cut back, 1 base at V and 6 bases at J, with 21 bases in the middle. The CDR3 is made up of 17 amino acids. Germline CDR1 and CDR2: SGDLS and YYNGEE. The CDR3 DNA is TGTGCCAGCAGCGTACTCTCCGGCCAGGGCCCGCAGGATACGCAGTATTTT. This codes for CASSVLSGQGPQDTQYF. Based on the CDR3 plus reference TRBV9 and TRBJ2-3, the full variable domain is DSGVTQTPKHLITATGQRVTLRCSPRSGDLSVYWYQQSLDQGLQFLIQYYNGEERAKGNILERFSAQQFPDLHSELNLSSLELGDSALYFCASSVLSGQGPQDTQYFGPGTRLTVL.

Concerning this clonotype itself: A read error may account for a junction end that differs from germline. J is TRBJ2-5 and V is TRBV24-1, with TRBD2 as a possible D gene (5 bases). The germline V gene has CDR1 KGHDR and CDR2 SFDVKD. CDR3 length: 15 amino acids. CDR3 residues: CATGTPRRYQEIQYF. The CDR3 bases are TGTGCCACCGGTACCCCGAGGAGGTACCAAGAGATCCAGTACTTC.

The chain links TRBV5-1 to TRBJ1-2; D is possibly TRBD1 (5 bases). CDR1 SGHRS and CDR2 YFSETQ come from the germline V gene. The CDR3 contains 13 residues. Trimming took off 5 bases at V and 3 bases at J, with 11 bases between the two ends. The CDR3: CASSKVGDYGYTF. The CDR3 nucleotides read TGCGCCAGCAGTAAAGTAGGGGACTATGGCTACACCTTC.

The V gene is TRBV18, the J gene TRBJ2-5; no firm D call. V shed 3 bases and J shed 0 bases, with 5 bases lying between them. The length of the CDR3 is 13 residues. Germline V gene data show CDR1 as KGHSH and CDR2 as LQKENI. CDR3 sequence: CASSPTYQETQYF. For the CDR3, the DNA is TGTGCCAGCTCACCGACGTACCAAGAGACCCAGTACTTC.

The chain is built from TRBV30 and TRBJ2-1; TRBD2 matches at 9 bases. The CDR3 loop spans 16 amino acids. J lost 9 bases, V lost 5 bases, and 17 bases had no gene match. Germline CDR1 is GTSNPN and CDR2 is SVGIG (reference sequence). The CDR3 DNA follows: TGTGCCTGGTCCCTCCAGGCGGGGGGGCCGGGATCTGAGCAGTTCTTC. It specifies CAWSLQAGGPGSEQFF.

This chain uses TRBV4-3 with TRBJ2-5; D unclear. With 5 bases removed from V and 1 base from J, the gap between germline ends came to 17 bases. The germline gives CDR1 LGHNA, CDR2 YSLEER. CDR3 length equals 16 residues. The CDR3 reads CASSLQYWQVQETQYF. CDR3 nucleotide sequence: TGCGCCAGCAGCTTACAGTATTGGCAAGTCCAAGAGACCCAGTACTTC.

V gene TRBV5-1 combines with J gene TRBJ2-3, with 8 positions matching TRBD2. The CDR3 spans 16 residues. CDR1 and CDR2 (germline): SGHRS, YFSETQ. V trimming: 4 bases; J trimming: 1 base; junction bases outside the gene matches: 8. Written as DNA, the CDR3 is TGCGCCAGCAGCGCCGGGGGGGGCCGCGGCACAGATACGCAGTATTTT. Protein sequence: CASSAGGGRGTDTQYF.